This TCR beta chain was captured by sequencing in a study of blood T cell repertoires in COVID-19. Study-level background: Sites across the United States, Italy and Spain contributed samples from acute and convalescent COVID-19. Sample material is recorded as cDNA or gDNA derived from T cells, B-cell-depleted T cells, or PBMCs.

As originally analysed: Estimation of nucleated cell counts relied on the amplification of reference gene primers. Clones were read by immunoSEQ multiplex PCR, and TCRdb kept only the in-frame ones, dropping some. V and J calls and clone size come straight from that table; D and trimming were deduced from the DNA. The sample shows roughly 250,000 clones, approximately 90% of them seen only once. Germline CDR1 SGHTA, CDR2 FQGNSA. The CDR3 loop spans 18 amino acids. J gave up 0 bases and V 4 bases, and 6 bases lay outside the gene matches. The sequenced sample was peripheral blood. The receptor's source is a woman between 35 and 50 years old who had recovered from COVID-19. The genes are TRBV7-2 and TRBJ2-3; TRBD2 matches at 14 bases. The CDR3 here is CASSSGLAGAVSTDTQYF. CDR3 nucleotide sequence: TGTGCCAGCAGCTCGGGACTAGCGGGAGCCGTTAGCACAGATACGCAGTATTTT.